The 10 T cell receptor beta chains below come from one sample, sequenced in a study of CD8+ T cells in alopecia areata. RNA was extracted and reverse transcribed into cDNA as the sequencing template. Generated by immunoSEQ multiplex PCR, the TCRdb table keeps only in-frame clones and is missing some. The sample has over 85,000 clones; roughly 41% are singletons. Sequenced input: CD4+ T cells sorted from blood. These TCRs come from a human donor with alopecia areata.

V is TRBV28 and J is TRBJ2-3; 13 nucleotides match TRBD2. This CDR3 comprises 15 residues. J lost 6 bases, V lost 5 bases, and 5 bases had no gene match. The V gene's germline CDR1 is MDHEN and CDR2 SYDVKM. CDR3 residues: CASSTSGRARDTQYF. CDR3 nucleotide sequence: TGTGCCAGCAGTACTAGCGGGAGGGCCAGGGATACGCAGTATTTT.

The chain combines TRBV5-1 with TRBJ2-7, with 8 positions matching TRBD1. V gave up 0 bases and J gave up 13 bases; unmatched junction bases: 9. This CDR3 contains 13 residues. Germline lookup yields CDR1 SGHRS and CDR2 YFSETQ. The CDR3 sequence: CASSLGQGSPNYF. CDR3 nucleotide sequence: TGCGCCAGCAGCTTGGGACAGGGGTCTCCCAACTACTTC.

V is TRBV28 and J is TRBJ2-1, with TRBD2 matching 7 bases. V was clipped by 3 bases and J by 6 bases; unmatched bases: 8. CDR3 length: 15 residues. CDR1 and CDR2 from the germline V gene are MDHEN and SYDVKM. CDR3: CASSLWTGGSNEQFF. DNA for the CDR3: TGTGCCAGCAGTTTGTGGACGGGGGGTTCCAATGAGCAGTTCTTC.

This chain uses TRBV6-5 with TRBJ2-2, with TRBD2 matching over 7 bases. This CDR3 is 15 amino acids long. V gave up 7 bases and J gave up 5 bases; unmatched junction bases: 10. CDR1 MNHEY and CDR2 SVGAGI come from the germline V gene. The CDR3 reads CASIRRLAETGELFF. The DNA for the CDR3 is TGTGCCAGCATACGTCGGCTAGCGGAGACCGGGGAGCTGTTTTTT.

The CDR3 region is CASTARYHSYEQYF. In nucleotides, the CDR3 is TGTGCCAGCACGGCGAGGTATCACTCCTACGAGCAGTACTTC. V gene TRBV27 combines with J gene TRBJ2-7; D uncertain. CDR1 and CDR2 from the germline V gene are MNHEY and SMNVEV (reference sequence). The ends were cut back, 7 bases at V and 0 bases at J, with 13 bases in the middle. This CDR3 contains 14 residues.

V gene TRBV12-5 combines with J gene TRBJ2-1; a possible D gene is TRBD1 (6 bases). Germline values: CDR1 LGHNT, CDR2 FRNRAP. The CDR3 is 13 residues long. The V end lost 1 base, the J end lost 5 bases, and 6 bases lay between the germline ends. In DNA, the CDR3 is TGTGCTAGTGGTTTGGGGACAGACAATGAGCAGTTCTTC. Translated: CASGLGTDNEQFF.

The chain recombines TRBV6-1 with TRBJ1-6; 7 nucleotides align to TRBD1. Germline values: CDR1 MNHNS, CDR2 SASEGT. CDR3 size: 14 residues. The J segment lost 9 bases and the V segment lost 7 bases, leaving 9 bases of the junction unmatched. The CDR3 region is CASKTGAGVSPLHF. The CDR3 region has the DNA TGTGCCAGCAAAACAGGGGCCGGGGTTTCACCCCTCCACTTT.

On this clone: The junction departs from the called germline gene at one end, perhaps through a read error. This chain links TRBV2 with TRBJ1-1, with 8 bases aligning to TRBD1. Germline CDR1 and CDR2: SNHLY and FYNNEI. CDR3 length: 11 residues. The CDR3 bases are TGTGCCAGCAGAGATCCCGGACAGGGAATCTTT. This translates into CASRDPGQGIF.

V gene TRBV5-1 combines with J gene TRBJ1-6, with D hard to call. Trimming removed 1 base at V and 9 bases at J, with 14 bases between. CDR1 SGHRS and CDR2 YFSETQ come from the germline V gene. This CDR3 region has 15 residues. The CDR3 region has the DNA TGCGCCAGCAGCTTGCAGGACCTCGGTAGTTCACCCCTCCACTTT. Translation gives CASSLQDLGSSPLHF.

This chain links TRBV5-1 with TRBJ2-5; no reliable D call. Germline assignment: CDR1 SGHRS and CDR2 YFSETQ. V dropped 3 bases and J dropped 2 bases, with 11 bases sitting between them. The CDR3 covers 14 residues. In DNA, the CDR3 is TGCGCCAGCAGCTGGACGAGAGATCAAGAGACCCAGTACTTC. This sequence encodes CASSWTRDQETQYF.